The 8 T cell receptor beta chains below come from one sample, sequenced in a study of molecular identifiers for immune sequencing clone quantification. One entry per CDR3 protein, called by TCRdb with MiXCR from the PCR reads. The sample shows more than 450,000 distinct CDR3 sequences, 25% of them seen only once. The sequenced sample consisted of naive CD8+ T cells from blood, with Jurkat cell RNA spiked in. The subset was: FACS-sorted CD8+CD4-CCR7+CD45RA+ naive T cells. These receptors came from a human donor in good health. Some libraries in this study had Jurkat cell RNA spiked in.

This clonotype has a count of ten or more. The chain carries TRBV30 and TRBJ1-1, with D uncertain. The CDR3 runs 12 residues. Germline V gene sequence: CDR1 GTSNPN, CDR2 SVGIG (reference sequence). Trimming took 2 bases from V and 2 from J, leaving 6 bases between them. CDR3 loop: CAWSRVNTEAFF. For the CDR3, the DNA is TGTGCCTGGAGTAGGGTCAACACTGAAGCTTTCTTT.

The sample holds many counts of this clonotype. The chain links TRBV29-1 to TRBJ1-2, with D tentatively TRBD1 (5 bases). The CDR3 sequence is 13 residues long. V lost 1 base and J 6 bases, leaving 12 bases between the germline ends. The germline V gene encodes CDR1 SQVTM and CDR2 ANQGSEA. CDR3 residues: CSVEGGDEDGYTF. The CDR3 nucleotides are TGCAGCGTTGAAGGGGGGGACGAGGATGGCTACACCTTC.

This rearrangement joins TRBV9 to TRBJ2-7; D not certain. V lost 0 bases and J 6 bases, leaving 10 bases between the germline ends. This CDR3 contains 13 residues. The germline V gene encodes CDR1 SGDLS and CDR2 YYNGEE. CDR3 coding DNA: TGTGCCAGCAGCGTAGCTTTAAGTAGCGAGCAGTACTTC. Translated, it gives CASSVALSSEQYF. Full variable domain (outside the CDR3, taken from reference TRBV9 and TRBJ2-7): DSGVTQTPKHLITATGQRVTLRCSPRSGDLSVYWYQQSLDQGLQFLIQYYNGEERAKGNILERFSAQQFPDLHSELNLSSLELGDSALYFCASSVALSSEQYFGPGTRLTVT.

The chain uses TRBV6-5 and TRBJ2-3, with 11 bases fitting TRBD2. Losses at the gene ends were 2 bases for V and 2 bases for J; bases not matched to a gene: 3. There are 16 residues in the CDR3. Germline V lookup: CDR1 MNHEY, CDR2 SVGAGI. For the CDR3, the DNA is TGTGCCAGCAGTTACGGGACTAGCGGAACCACAGATACGCAGTATTTT. Its translation is CASSYGTSGTTDTQYF.

This clonotype was observed at least ten times. This rearrangement joins TRBV13 to TRBJ2-3, with 10 positions matching TRBD2. J was trimmed by 4 bases and V by 5 bases; bases with no gene match: 3. Looked up from germline, CDR1 is PRHDT and CDR2 is FYEKMQ (reference sequence). There are 14 residues in the CDR3. In DNA form, the CDR3 reads TGTGCCAGCAGCACGGGACTAGCGTCAGATACGCAGTATTTT. Its translation is CASSTGLASDTQYF.

This clonotype was recorded a few times. V gene TRBV7-9 combines with J gene TRBJ2-2, with TRBD2 matching 9 bases. Germline V gene data show CDR1 as SEHNR and CDR2 as FQNEAQ (reference sequence). This CDR3 is built from 15 residues. The V and J ends lost 3 bases and 5 bases, in that order; junction bases with no gene match: 4. CDR3 in amino acids: CASSFLAGLTGELFF. The CDR3 region has the DNA TGTGCCAGCAGCTTCCTAGCGGGATTAACCGGGGAGCTGTTTTTT.

V usage is TRBV27 and J usage is TRBJ2-7; D gene ambiguous. The germline gives CDR1 MNHEY, CDR2 SMNVEV (reference sequence). Trimming took 4 bases from V and 2 from J, leaving 12 bases between them. CDR3 size: 14 residues. The CDR3 DNA sequence: TGTGCCAGCAGTTACCAGGACGGAACCTACGAGCAGTACTTC. Its protein is CASSYQDGTYEQYF.

This clonotype was counted many times. The CDR3 DNA sequence: TGTGCCAGCAGCTCCGGGACACCTAACACCGGGGAGCTGTTTTTT. It encodes CASSSGTPNTGELFF. The chain is built from TRBV12-3 or TRBV12-4 and TRBJ2-2; D is perhaps TRBD1 (6 bases). Trimming took off 6 bases at V and 2 bases at J, with 13 bases between the two ends. CDR3 length: 15 amino acids.